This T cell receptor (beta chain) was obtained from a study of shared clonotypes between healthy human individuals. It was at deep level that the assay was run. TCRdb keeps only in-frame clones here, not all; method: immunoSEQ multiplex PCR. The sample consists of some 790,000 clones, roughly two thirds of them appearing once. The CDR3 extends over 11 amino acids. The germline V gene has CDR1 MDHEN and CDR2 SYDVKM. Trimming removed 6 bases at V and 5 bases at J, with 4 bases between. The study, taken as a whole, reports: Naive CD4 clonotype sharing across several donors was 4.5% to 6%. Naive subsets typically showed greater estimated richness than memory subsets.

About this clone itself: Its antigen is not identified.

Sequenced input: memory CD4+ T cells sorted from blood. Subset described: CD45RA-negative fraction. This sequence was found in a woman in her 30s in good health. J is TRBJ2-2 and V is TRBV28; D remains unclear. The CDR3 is CASRITGELFF. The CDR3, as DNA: TGTGCCAGCAGAATAACCGGGGAGCTGTTTTTT. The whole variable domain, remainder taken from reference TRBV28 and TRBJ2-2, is DVKVTQSSRYLVKRTGEKVFLECVQDMDHENMFWYRQDPGLGLRLIYFSYDVKMKEKGDIPEGYSVSREKKERFSLILESASTNQTSMYLCASRITGELFFGEGSRLTVL.